The clone carrying this TCR beta chain has at least ten counts. Its target is unknown. TCRdb reprocessed the 5' RACE reads via MiXCR and lists one record per CDR3 protein. The sample holds some 130,000 distinct CDR3 sequences, approximately 6.6% seen once. The data originate from a study of T cells after yellow fever vaccination. Study-level findings and limits: Repertoires sorted by FACS could include abundant clonotypes that are contaminants from the bulk population. Re-detected after boosting: most primary clones, 96% of CD4 and under 90% of CD8.

The length of the CDR3 is 13 residues. The germline V and J ends were trimmed by 7 bases and 9 bases, with 19 bases remaining between them. Germline CDR1 is MNHEY and CDR2 is SMNVEV (reference sequence). The sample consisted of CD4+ T cells sorted from PBMCs, taken 10 days after the yellow fever booster vaccination. J is TRBJ2-7 and V is TRBV27, with D maybe TRBD1 (5 bases). The source is a man aged 25 to 40 who received the YFV17D yellow fever vaccine. The CDR3 is CASTPDKVSPQYF. DNA for the CDR3: TGTGCCAGCACCCCGGACAAGGTATCTCCGCAGTACTTC.